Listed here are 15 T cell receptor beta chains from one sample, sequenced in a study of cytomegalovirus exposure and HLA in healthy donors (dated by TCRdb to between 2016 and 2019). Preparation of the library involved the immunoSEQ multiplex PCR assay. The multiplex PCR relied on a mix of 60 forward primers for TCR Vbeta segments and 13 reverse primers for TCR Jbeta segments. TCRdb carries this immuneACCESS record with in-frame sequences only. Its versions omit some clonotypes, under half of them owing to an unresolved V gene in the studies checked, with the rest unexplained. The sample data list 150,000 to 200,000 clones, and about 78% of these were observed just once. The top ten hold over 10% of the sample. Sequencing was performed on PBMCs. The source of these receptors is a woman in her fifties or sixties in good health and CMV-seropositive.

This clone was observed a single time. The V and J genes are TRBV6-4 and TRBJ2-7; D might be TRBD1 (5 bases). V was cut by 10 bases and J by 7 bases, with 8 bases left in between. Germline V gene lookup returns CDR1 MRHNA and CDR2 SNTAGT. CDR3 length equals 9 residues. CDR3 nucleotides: TGTGCCAAAGGGGAAGAGCAGTACTTC. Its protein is CAKGEEQYF.

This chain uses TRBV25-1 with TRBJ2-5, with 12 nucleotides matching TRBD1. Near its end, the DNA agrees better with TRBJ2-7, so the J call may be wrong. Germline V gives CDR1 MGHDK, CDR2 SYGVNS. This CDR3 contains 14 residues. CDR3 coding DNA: TGTGCCAGCAGTACCGGGACAGGGGGCCACGAGCAGTACTTC. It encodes CASSTGTGGHEQYF.

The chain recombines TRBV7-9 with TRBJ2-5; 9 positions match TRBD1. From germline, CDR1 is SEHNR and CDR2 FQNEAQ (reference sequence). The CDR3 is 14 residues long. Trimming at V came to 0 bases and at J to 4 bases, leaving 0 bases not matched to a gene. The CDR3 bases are TGTGCCAGCAGCTTAGCGACAGGGGGAGAGACCCAGTACTTC. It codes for CASSLATGGETQYF.

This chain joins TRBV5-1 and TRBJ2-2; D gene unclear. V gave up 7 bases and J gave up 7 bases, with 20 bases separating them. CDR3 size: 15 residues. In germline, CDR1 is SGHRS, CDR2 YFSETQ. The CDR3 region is CASSPRIAEGGELFF. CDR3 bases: TGCGCCAGCTCCCCGCGGATTGCTGAAGGCGGGGAGCTGTTTTTT.

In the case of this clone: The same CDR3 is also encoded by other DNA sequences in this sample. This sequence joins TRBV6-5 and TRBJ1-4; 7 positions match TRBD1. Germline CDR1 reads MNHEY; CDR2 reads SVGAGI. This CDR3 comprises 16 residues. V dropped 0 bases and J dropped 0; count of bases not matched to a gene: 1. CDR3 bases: TGTGCCAGCAGTTACTCGGGGACAGCAACTAATGAAAAACTGTTTTTT. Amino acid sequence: CASSYSGTATNEKLFF.

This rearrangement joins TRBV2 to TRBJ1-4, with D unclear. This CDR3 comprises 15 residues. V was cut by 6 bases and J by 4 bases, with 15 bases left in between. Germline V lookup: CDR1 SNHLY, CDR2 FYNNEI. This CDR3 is CASRDTRTHNEKLFF. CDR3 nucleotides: TGTGCCAGCAGAGATACCCGGACTCATAATGAAAAACTGTTTTTT. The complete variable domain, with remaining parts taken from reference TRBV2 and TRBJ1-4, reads EPEVTQTPSHQVTQMGQEVILRCVPISNHLYFYWYRQILGQKVEFLVSFYNNEISEKSEIFDDQFSVERPDGSNFTLKIRSTKLEDSAMYFCASRDTRTHNEKLFFGSGTQLSVL.

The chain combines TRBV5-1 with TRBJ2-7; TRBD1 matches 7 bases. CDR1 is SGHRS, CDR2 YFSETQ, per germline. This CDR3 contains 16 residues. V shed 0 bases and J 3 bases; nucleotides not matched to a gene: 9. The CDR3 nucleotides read TGCGCCAGCAGCTTGGGACCCCGACAGGGTTACTACGAGCAGTACTTC. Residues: CASSLGPRQGYYEQYF.

This CDR3 is CASSLVTASYYGYTF. The CDR3, as DNA: TGTGCCAGCAGCTTGGTAACAGCCTCGTACTATGGCTACACCTTC. The V and J genes are TRBV5-6 and TRBJ1-2, with unresolved D. Per germline, CDR1 SGHDT and CDR2 YYEEEE. Trimming removed 0 bases at V and 3 bases at J, with 12 bases between. The CDR3 is made up of 15 amino acids.

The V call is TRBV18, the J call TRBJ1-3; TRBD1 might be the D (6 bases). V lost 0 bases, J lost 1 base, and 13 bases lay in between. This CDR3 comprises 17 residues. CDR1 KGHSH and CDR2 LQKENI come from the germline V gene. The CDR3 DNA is TGTGCCAGCTCACCACCAGTCGCGGGGGCTTCTGGAAACACCATATATTTT. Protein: CASSPPVAGASGNTIYF. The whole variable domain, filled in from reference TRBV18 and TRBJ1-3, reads NAGVMQNPRHLVRRRGQEARLRCSPMKGHSHVYWYRQLPEEGLKFMVYLQKENIIDESGMPKERFSAEFPKEGPSILRIQQVVRGDSAAYFCASSPPVAGASGNTIYFGEGSWLTVV.

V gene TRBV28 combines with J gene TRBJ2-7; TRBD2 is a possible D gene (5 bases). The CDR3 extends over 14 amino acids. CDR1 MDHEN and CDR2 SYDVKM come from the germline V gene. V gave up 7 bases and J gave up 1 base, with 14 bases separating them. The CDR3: CASIPGSMSYEQYF. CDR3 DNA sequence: TGTGCCAGCATTCCGGGGTCGATGTCCTACGAGCAGTACTTC.

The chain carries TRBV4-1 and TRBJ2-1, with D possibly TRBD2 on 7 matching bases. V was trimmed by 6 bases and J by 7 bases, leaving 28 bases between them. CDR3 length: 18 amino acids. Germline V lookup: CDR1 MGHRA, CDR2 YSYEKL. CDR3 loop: CASSPTSRGARGGNEQFF. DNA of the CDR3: TGCGCCAGCAGTCCTACTTCCCGGGGGGCGCGAGGAGGTAATGAGCAGTTCTTC.

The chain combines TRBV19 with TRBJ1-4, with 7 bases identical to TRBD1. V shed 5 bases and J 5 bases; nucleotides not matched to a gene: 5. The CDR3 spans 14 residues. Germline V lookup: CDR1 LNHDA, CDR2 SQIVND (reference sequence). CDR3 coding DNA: TGTGCCAGTAGTCCGACAGGGCCAAATGAAAAACTGTTTTTT. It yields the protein CASSPTGPNEKLFF.

The CDR3: CASSQEVNLLYGYTF. CDR3 bases: TGCGCCAGCAGCCAAGAGGTGAATTTACTCTATGGCTACACCTTC. This rearrangement joins TRBV4-1 to TRBJ1-2; D remains ambiguous. The CDR3 is 15 amino acids. Germline V lookup: CDR1 MGHRA, CDR2 YSYEKL. Deletions cut 0 bases from V and 4 bases from J, with 12 bases between.

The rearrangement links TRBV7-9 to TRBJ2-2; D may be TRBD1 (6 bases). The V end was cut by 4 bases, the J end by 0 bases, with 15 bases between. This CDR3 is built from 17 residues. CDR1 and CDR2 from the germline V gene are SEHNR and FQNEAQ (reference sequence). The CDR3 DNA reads TGTGCCAGCAGCTCTAACAGACAGGTCACGAACACCGGGGAGCTGTTTTTT. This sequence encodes CASSSNRQVTNTGELFF.

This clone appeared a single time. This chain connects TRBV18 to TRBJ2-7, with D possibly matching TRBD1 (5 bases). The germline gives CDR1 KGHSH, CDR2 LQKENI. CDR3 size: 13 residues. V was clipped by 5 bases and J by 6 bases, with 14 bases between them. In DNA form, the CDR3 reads TGTGCCAGCTCAGAGTCTCAGGGTACCGAGCAGTACTTC. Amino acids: CASSESQGTEQYF.